This TCR beta chain was observed in a study of T cell changes during pregnancy in multiple sclerosis. With 6 bases clipped from V and 2 bases from J, the junction kept 9 bases outside the gene matches. In germline, CDR1 is MNHEY, CDR2 SVGAGI. CDR3 length: 15 residues. TCRdb's table, derived via immunoSEQ multiplex PCR, lists solely in-frame clones and lacks some. Of around 92,000 clones listed, approximately 93% are singletons. The sequenced sample was peripheral blood, obtained after pregnancy. The chain carries TRBV6-5 and TRBJ1-2, with 7 bases matching TRBD1. The TCR comes from a female donor with multiple sclerosis, enrolled in a pregnancy study. The CDR3 nucleotides are TGTGCCAGCAGGCGGCCGGGACAGAGGAACTATGGCTACACCTTC. Translating gives CASRRPGQRNYGYTF.